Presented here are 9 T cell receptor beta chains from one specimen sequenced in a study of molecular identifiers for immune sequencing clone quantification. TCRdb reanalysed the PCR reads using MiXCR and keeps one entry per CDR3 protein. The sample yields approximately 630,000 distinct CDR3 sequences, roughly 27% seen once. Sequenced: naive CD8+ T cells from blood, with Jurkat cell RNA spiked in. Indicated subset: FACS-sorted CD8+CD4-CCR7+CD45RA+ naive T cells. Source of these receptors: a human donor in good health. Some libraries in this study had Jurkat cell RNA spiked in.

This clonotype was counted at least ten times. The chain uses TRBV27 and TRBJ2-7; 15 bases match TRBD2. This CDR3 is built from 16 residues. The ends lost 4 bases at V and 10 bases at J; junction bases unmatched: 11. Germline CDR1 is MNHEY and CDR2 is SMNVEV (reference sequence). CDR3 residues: CASSSSGTSGRWDQYF. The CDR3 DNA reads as TGTGCCAGCAGTTCCTCCGGGACTAGCGGGAGGTGGGACCAGTACTTC.

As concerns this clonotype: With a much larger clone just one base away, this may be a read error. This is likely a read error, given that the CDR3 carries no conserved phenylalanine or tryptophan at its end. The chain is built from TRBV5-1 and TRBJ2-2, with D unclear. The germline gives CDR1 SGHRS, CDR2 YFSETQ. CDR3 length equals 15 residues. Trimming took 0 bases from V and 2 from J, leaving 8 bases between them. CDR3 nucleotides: TGCGCCAGCAGCTTGGACTCACTTAACACCGGGGAGCTGTTTCTT. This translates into CASSLDSLNTGELFL.

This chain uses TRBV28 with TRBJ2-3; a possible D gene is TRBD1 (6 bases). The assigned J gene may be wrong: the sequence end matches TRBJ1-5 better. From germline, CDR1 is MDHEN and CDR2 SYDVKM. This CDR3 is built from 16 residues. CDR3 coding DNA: TGTGCCAGCAGTTTCTCTTGGTCAGGGGACACAGATACGCAGCATTTT. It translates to CASSFSWSGDTDTQHF.

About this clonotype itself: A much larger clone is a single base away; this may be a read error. In DNA form, the CDR3 reads TGTGCCAGCGGGCTGGGTCCGGGTTACGAGCAGTACTTC. This encodes CASGLGPGYEQYF. This chain joins TRBV7-2 and TRBJ2-7, with unresolved D. CDR3 size: 13 residues. V shed 8 bases and J shed 4 bases, with 15 bases lying between them. Per germline, CDR1 SGHTA and CDR2 FQGNSA.

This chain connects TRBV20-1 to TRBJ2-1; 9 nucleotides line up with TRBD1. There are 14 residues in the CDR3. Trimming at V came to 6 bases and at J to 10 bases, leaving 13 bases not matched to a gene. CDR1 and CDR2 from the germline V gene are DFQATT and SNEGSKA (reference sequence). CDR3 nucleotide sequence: TGCAGTGCCAGGCAAAACGACAGGGGGAGAGAGCAGTTCTTC. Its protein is CSARQNDRGREQFF.

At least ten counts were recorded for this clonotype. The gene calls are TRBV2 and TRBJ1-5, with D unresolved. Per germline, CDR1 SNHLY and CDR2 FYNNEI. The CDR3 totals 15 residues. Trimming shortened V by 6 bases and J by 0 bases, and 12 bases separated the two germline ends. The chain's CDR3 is CASSETDISNQPQHF. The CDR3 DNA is TGTGCCAGCAGCGAAACCGACATTAGCAATCAGCCCCAGCATTTT.

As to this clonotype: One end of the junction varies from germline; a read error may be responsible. For the CDR3, the DNA is TGCGCCAGAAGCCGGAACAGCGGGGGCCGTTACAATGAGCAGTTCTTC. This encodes CARSRNSGGRYNEQFF. The chain employs TRBV4-1 and TRBJ2-1; 8 positions match TRBD2. Germline CDR1 reads MGHRA; CDR2 reads YSYEKL. The length of the CDR3 is 16 residues.

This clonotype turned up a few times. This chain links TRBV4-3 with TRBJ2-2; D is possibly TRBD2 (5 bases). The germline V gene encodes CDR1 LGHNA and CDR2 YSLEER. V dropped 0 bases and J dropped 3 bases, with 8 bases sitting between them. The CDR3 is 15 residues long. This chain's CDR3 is CASSQDTRDTGELFF. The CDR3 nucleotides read TGCGCCAGCAGCCAAGATACGAGGGACACCGGGGAGCTGTTTTTT.

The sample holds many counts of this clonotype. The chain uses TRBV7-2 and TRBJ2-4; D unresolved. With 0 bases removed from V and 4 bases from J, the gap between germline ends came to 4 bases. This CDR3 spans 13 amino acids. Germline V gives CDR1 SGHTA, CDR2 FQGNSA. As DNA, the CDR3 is TGTGCCAGCAGCTTAGCTCAGAAAAACATTCAGTACTTC. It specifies CASSLAQKNIQYF.